The present entry profiles one T cell receptor beta chain with its context. The sample is drawn from a study of blood T cell repertoires in COVID-19. Overall study context: Sites in the United States, Italy and Spain provided acute and convalescent COVID-19 samples. The analysed material was cDNA or gDNA that came from T cells, B-cell-depleted T cells, or PBMCs.

Under the authors' procedure: The assay estimated nucleated cells by amplifying reference gene primers. Data came from immunoSEQ multiplex PCR; TCRdb stores just in-frame clones and leaves some out. The V and J calls and clone size were taken over from that table, and D and trimming were inferred from the DNA. The table includes fewer than 60,000 clones, around 92% detected once. The sequencing sample was made of peripheral blood. The origin of this receptor is a human donor in a cohort sampled during active COVID-19.

CDR3 amino acids: CASSTGSYSNQPQHF. The CDR3 DNA reads as TGTGCCAGCAGTACAGGATCTTATAGCAATCAGCCCCAGCATTTT. The rearrangement joins TRBV6-2 or TRBV6-3 to TRBJ1-5; a weak D match, TRBD1 (5 bases). Trimming removed 5 bases from V and 0 bases from J, with 11 bases in between. CDR3 length: 15 residues. The germline CDR1 and CDR2 sequences are MNHEY and SVGEGT.